This T cell receptor beta chain was observed in a study of blood T cell repertoires in COVID-19 (dated by TCRdb to 2020 to 2022). For the wider study: The collaborator samples originated in the United States, Italy and Spain and spanned the acute and convalescent phases of COVID-19. The material from the prospective study consisted of cDNA or gDNA derived from T cells, B-cell-depleted T cells, or PBMCs. Subjects who had been exposed to COVID-19, were actively infected with it, or had recovered from it provided the deeply sampled blood TCRbeta repertoires that made up the dataset. A freely available public database, intended as a resource for researchers studying the immune response to SARS-CoV-2, is where the repertoires were released. Samples came from the ongoing ImmuneRACE study (first 160 participants) plus 1,254 subjects from 6 global collaborators. Sample metadata almost always included a de-identified subject ID, COVID-19 status, age in years and sex. Where available, HLA class I and class II types were obtained from metadata supplied by the sample provider rather than from assay-based typing. On the study overall, not on this receptor specifically: The amount of clinical and demographic metadata varied by source and participant and was provided uncurated.

Whole blood was collected in K2EDTA tubes by collaborating institutions according to the institutions' own protocols. Collaborator samples were shipped for TCRbeta analysis as frozen whole blood, isolated PBMCs, or DNA extracted from either sample type. TCRbeta CDR3 regions were amplified from genomic DNA using the immunoSEQ Assay, a bias-controlled multiplex PCR. As for the authors' bioinformatics: The number of nucleated cells in each sample was estimated by amplification of reference gene primers within the assay. To quantify the absolute abundance of each unique TCRbeta CDR3 rearrangement, sequence reads were collapsed and filtered. Productive Simpson clonality was computed per sample as the square root of Simpson's diversity index over productive rearrangements. What TCRdb holds here is the immuneACCESS table cut down to in-frame rearrangements. Part of the clones is not present; checked against another copy, under half of the missing clones reflect an unresolved V gene, and the others are unexplained. The DNA gave D and trimming, while V, J and clone size come from that table. The sample table shows about 260,000 clones, and around 87% are seen once. Clones ranked in the top ten supply 2% to 3% of the sample.

Worth noting for this clone: Its antigen is currently not known. No much larger clone is present one base from it, and per-base qualities are unavailable.

The germline V gene supplies CDR1 MDHEN and CDR2 SYDVKM. At the junction V is shortened by 3 bases and J by 10 bases; bases outside the gene matches: 8. Inclusive of the bounding cysteine and phenylalanine, the CDR3 is 15 residues long. The retained sequence is limited to the CDR3, 45 bases, with the frame set at the first base. The receptor comes from a woman in her fifties or sixties with acute or convalescent COVID-19. Specimen: peripheral blood. The V and J genes are TRBV28 and TRBJ1-3; TRBD1 agrees with 11 junctional bases. The sequenced DNA is TGTGCCAGCAGTTTTCGAGGACAGGGGGCACTTACCATATATTTT. It translates to CASSFRGQGALTIYF.